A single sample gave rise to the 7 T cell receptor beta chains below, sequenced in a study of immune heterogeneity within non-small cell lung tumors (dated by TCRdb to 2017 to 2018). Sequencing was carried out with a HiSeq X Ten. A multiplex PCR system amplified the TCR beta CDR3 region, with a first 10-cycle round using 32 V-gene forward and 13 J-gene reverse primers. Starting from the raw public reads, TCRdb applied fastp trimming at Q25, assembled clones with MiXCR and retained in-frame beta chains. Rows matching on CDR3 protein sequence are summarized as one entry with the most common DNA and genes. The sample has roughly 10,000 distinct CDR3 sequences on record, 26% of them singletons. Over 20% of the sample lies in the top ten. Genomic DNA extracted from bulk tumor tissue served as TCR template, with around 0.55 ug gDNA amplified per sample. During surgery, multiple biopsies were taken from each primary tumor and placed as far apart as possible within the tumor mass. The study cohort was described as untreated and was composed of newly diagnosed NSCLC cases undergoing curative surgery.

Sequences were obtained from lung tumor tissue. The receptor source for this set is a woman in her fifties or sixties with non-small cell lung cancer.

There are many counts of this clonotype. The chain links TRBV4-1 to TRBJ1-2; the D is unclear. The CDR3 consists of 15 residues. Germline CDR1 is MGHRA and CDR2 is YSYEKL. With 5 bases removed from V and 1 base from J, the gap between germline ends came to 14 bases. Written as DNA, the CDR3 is TGCGCCAGCAGCTTGGCGGGAGTAAGTAACTATGGCTACACCTTC. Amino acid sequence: CASSLAGVSNYGYTF.

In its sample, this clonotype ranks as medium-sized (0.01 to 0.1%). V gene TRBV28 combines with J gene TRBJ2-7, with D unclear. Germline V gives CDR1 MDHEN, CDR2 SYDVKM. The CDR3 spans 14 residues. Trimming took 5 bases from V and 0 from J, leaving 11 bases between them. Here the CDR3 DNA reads TGTGCCAGCAGTACCGGACGGAGCTCCTACGAGCAGTACTTC. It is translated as CASSTGRSSYEQYF.

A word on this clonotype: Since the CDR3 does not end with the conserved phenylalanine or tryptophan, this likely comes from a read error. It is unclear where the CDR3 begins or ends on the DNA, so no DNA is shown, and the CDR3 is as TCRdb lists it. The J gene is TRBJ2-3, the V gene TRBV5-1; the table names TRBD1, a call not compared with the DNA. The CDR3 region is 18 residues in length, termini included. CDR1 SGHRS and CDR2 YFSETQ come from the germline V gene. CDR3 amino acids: CASSLVARPFPYEQYFGP.

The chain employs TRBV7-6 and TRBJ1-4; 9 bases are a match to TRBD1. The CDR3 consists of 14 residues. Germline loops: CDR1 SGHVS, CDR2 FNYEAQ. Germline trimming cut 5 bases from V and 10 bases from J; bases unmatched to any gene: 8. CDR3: CASSLGTGIGKLFF. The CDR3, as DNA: TGTGCCAGCAGCCTGGGGACAGGGATCGGAAAACTGTTTTTT.

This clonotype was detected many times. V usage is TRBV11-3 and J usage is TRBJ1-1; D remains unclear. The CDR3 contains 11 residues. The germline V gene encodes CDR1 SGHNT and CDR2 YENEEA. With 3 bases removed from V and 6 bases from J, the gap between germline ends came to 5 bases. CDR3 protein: CASSFGAEAFF. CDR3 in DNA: TGTGCCAGCAGCTTTGGGGCTGAAGCTTTCTTT.

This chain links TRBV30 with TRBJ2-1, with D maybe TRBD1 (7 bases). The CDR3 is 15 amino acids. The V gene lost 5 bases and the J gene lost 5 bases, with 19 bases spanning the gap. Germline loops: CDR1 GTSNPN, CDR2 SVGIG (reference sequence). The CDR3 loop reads CAWWEARDSNNEQFF. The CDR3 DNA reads TGTGCCTGGTGGGAGGCGCGGGACAGTAACAATGAGCAGTTCTTC.

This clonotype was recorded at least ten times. The CDR3 sequence: CSARDFARYNEQFF. The DNA of the CDR3 is TGCAGTGCTAGAGATTTCGCGCGATACAATGAGCAGTTCTTC. J is TRBJ2-1 and V is TRBV20-1; unclear D gene. There are 14 residues in the CDR3. Trimming took 0 bases from V and 4 from J, leaving 10 bases between them. Looked up from germline, CDR1 is DFQATT and CDR2 is SNEGSKA (reference sequence).